This TCR beta chain emerged from a study of cytomegalovirus exposure and HLA in healthy donors. Notes on this clone: Its antigen is not identified.

The study's findings and limits: Sequences of the TCR beta chain were said to predict the HLA-A and HLA-B alleles of most subjects accurately.

The V gene lost 5 bases and the J gene lost 6 bases, with 14 bases spanning the gap. Germline V gene lookup returns CDR1 LNHDA and CDR2 SQIVND (reference sequence). The CDR3 sequence is 13 residues long. Primers for the PCR totalled 60 Vbeta and 13 Jbeta. Sequencing was performed with immunoSEQ multiplex PCR; in TCRdb, only in-frame clones are kept and a portion is missing. The sample records 110,000 to 150,000 clones, more than 80% being singletons. Sequenced sample: PBMCs. The chain employs TRBV19 and TRBJ2-7; TRBD2 might be the D (6 bases). This TCR was sampled from a woman aged 35 to 49 in good health and CMV-seropositive. The CDR3 DNA reads as TGTGCCAGTAGTGTCGACGGAGGGCTCGAGCAGTACTTC. Translating it yields CASSVDGGLEQYF.